This T cell receptor beta chain was recorded in a study of shared clonotypes between healthy human individuals. Findings and limits, study-wide: In several donors, 4.5% to 5.5% of naive CD4 clonotypes appeared in common. Sampling involved blood alone; tissue repertoires likely differ.

Naive CD8 cells, CD45RO-negative and positively selected for CCR7, excluded terminally differentiated effector memory CD45RA+ cells. In the original analysis: ImmunoSEQ output lacked quality scores and full-length reads, limiting matched filtering. Using immunoSEQ multiplex PCR, the repertoire was profiled, and TCRdb retains in-frame clones only, with some absent. V, J and clone size are taken as reported in that table, and D and trimming were inferred from the DNA itself. The sample lists some 630,000 clones; about 96% were seen once. As for this clone: What it binds is not known.

From germline, CDR1 is SGHNT and CDR2 YYREEE (reference sequence). The length of the CDR3 is 16 residues. Trimming took 1 base from V and 0 from J, leaving 14 bases between them. This sequence was found in a woman aged 30 to 39 in good health. This chain connects TRBV5-4 to TRBJ2-7; D call uncertain. Sequences were obtained from naive CD8+ T cells sorted from blood. The CDR3 DNA reads as TGTGCCAGCAGCTTGCGTGGCCAGAAGGACTCCTACGAGCAGTACTTC. It specifies CASSLRGQKDSYEQYF.